This T cell receptor beta chain was sequenced in a study of T-cell reconstitution after alpha-beta-depleted transplantation in children. Study-level points and caveats: T-cell counts and diversity were attributed mostly to newly produced T cells one year after transplant. Reports say that about two months after transplant, the alpha-beta T cells came out of several hundred graft clones that had expanded.

Library preparation (for TCRbeta) was performed with unique molecular identifiers. TCRdb redid the calling of the PCR reads with MiXCR, one entry per CDR3 protein. Of about 98,000 distinct CDR3 sequences in the sample, 20% to 30% were seen once. The ends lost 1 base at V and 1 base at J; junction bases unmatched: 4. CDR1 and CDR2 (germline): SQVTM, ANQGSEA. The CDR3 spans 15 residues. In this sample, this clonotype is medium-sized (0.01 to 0.1%). As yet, its antigen is unknown. The source of this sequence is a boy aged 2 to 9 with acute lymphoblastic leukemia, due to receive a stem cell transplant. V usage is TRBV29-1 and J usage is TRBJ2-1; 7 bases agree with TRBD2. The sample here was PBMCs, taken before TCRalphabeta/CD19-depleted stem cell transplant. The CDR3 reads CSVEAPGGSYNEQFF. The CDR3 DNA reads TGCAGCGTTGAAGCGCCGGGAGGTTCCTACAATGAGCAGTTCTTC.